A selection of T cell receptor beta chains follows, all from one sample in a study of regulatory T cells in long-lasting Graves disease. TCRdb redid the calling of the multiplex PCR reads with MiXCR, one entry per CDR3 protein. Among some 470,000 distinct CDR3 sequences listed, under 25% were seen once. The material sequenced was peripheral blood mononuclear cells (PBMCs), taken when the disease was refractory, from a patient treated with antithyroid drugs. The receptors were sampled from a female donor with Graves disease. The CDR3 runs from the conserved cysteine through the conserved F or W. A D gene is named only where the DNA matches it firmly. Rows may omit the clone size; those that give it use once, few, many or a size class.

j_call	v_call	clone_size	d_call	cdr3_nt	cdr3_aa
TRBJ2-5	TRBV7-9	NA	NA	TGTGCCAGCAGCCCCCCTAGCGTACAAGAGACCCAGTACTTC	CASSPPSVQETQYF
TRBJ2-5	TRBV5-1	NA	NA	TGCGCCAGCAGCAAGGGATGGGATGGAGAGACCCAGTACTTC	CASSKGWDGETQYF
TRBJ2-7	TRBV10-3	few	NA	TGTGCCATCAGTGAGCCTAACAGCTACGAGCAGTACTTC	CAISEPNSYEQYF
TRBJ2-5	TRBV7-2	many	NA	TGTGCCAGCCAGGGCAGCTTACAAGAGACCCAGTACTTC	CASQGSLQETQYF
TRBJ2-1	TRBV20-1	NA	NA	TGCAGTGCTAGAGATGGGGGTTACAATGAGCAGTTCTTC	CSARDGGYNEQFF
TRBJ1-3	TRBV9	NA	TRBD1	TGTGCCAGCAGCCCGGGGACAGGGAGGACCTCTGGAAACACCATATATTTT	CASSPGTGRTSGNTIYF
TRBJ2-5	TRBV28	many	TRBD2	TGTGCCAGCAGTTTGACTAGCGGGGGACAAGAGACCCAGTACTTC	CASSLTSGGQETQYF
TRBJ1-2	TRBV3-1	many	NA	TGTGCCAGCAGCCAAGATCTGGGCGCGGGCTACACCTTC	CASSQDLGAGYTF
TRBJ1-2	TRBV6-5	many	NA	TGTGCCAGCAGGTACACAGGTTCTTATGGCTACACCTTC	CASRYTGSYGYTF
TRBJ2-3	TRBV28	NA	TRBD1	TGTGCCAGCAGTGGACAGGGTCCAGATACGCAGTATTTT	CASSGQGPDTQYF
TRBJ2-7	TRBV12-3/TRBV12-4	many	NA	TGTGCCAGCAGTTTTTCGGTGGTTTCCTACGAGCAGTACTTC	CASSFSVVSYEQYF
TRBJ1-2	TRBV28	many	NA	TGTGCCAGCAGTTTAGAAGGTTTTCGGGTGGGCTATGGCTACACCTTC	CASSLEGFRVGYGYTF
TRBJ2-2	TRBV6-2/TRBV6-3	many	NA	TGTGCCAGCAGTCCCCAGGGCGGACTATCCTACACCGGGGAGCTGTTTTTT	CASSPQGGLSYTGELFF
TRBJ2-5	TRBV19	NA	NA	TGTGCCAGTAAGGACGTCGGGGAGACCCAGTACTTC	CASKDVGETQYF
TRBJ1-1	TRBV28	many	TRBD1	TGTGCCAGCATCCTGAGGGGGCGGGAAGCTTTCTTT	CASILRGREAFF
TRBJ2-5	TRBV11-2	NA	NA	TGTGCCAGCAGCCAAGGACGGGAAGAGACCCAGTACTTC	CASSQGREETQYF
TRBJ2-5	TRBV24-1	many	TRBD2	TGTGCCACCAGTGAATCCGGGACTAGCGGGGAAGAGACCCAGTACTTC	CATSESGTSGEETQYF
TRBJ2-7	TRBV5-1	NA	NA	TGCGCCAGCAGCTTAAACAGTTACTACGAGCAGTACTTC	CASSLNSYYEQYF
TRBJ1-1	TRBV27	NA	NA	TGTGCCAGCAGTTTCGAGGGGAGGTCCACTGAAGCTTTCTTT	CASSFEGRSTEAFF
TRBJ2-2	TRBV3-1	NA	TRBD2	TGTGCCAGCAGTACGCACGGACTAGCGGCCACCGGGGAGCTGTTTTTT	CASSTHGLAATGELFF
TRBJ1-5	TRBV3-1	NA	NA	TGTGCCAGCAGCCAAGATCATCTACCAAGGGGCAATCAGCCCCAGCATTTT	CASSQDHLPRGNQPQHF
TRBJ1-4	TRBV5-4	once	NA	TGTGCCAGCAGCTTCGGTGGACAGACAAGGTCGAATGAAAAACTGTTTTTT	CASSFGGQTRSNEKLFF
TRBJ2-3	TRBV28	NA	TRBD2	TGTGCCAGCAGTTTATCTAGCGGGGGCACAGATACGCAGTATTTT	CASSLSSGGTDTQYF
TRBJ1-2	TRBV6-2/TRBV6-3	NA	NA	TGTGCCAGCAGTTCTAACGTTAACTATGGCTACACCTTC	CASSSNVNYGYTF
TRBJ2-5	TRBV30	NA	NA	TGTGCCTGGAGTCTACAGCAAGAGACCCAGTGCTTC	CAWSLQQETQCF
TRBJ1-2	TRBV30	NA	NA	TGTGCCTGGAGGCTTGGCTATGGCTACACCTTC	CAWRLGYGYTF
TRBJ1-1	TRBV13	many	NA	TGTGCCAGCAGCTTAGGGAACGGGGACACTGAAGCTTTCTTT	CASSLGNGDTEAFF
TRBJ1-1	TRBV5-1	NA	NA	TGCGCCAGCAGCTTGGTTATGAACATGAACACTGAAGCTTTCTTT	CASSLVMNMNTEAFF
TRBJ2-4	TRBV2	many	NA	TGTGCCAGCAGCAGGGTCGGGGCCAAAAACATTCAGTACTTC	CASSRVGAKNIQYF
TRBJ1-2	TRBV7-9	many	NA	TGTGCCAGCCGAGGAGTTGCTGGGCTTGATGCCTTC	CASRGVAGLDAF
TRBJ1-1	TRBV12-3/TRBV12-4	few	NA	TGTGCCAGCACCTCGATTCGCAGAGGGACTGAAGCTTTCTTT	CASTSIRRGTEAFF
TRBJ2-3	TRBV7-9	NA	NA	TGTGCCAGCAGCTTCGGGTGGGAGCAACTCACAGATACGCAGTATTTT	CASSFGWEQLTDTQYF
TRBJ1-1	TRBV11-2	few	NA	TGTGCCAGCAGCTTAACCAGAGACAACACTGAAGCTTTCTTT	CASSLTRDNTEAFF
TRBJ2-6	TRBV7-3	NA	NA	TGTGCCAGCAGCTTTAGTTCGGACAGCCCAACCCCTTCTGGAGCCAACGTCCTGACTTTC	CASSFSSDSPTPSGANVLTF
TRBJ1-5	TRBV28	many	NA	TGTGCCAGCAGTTTTGGGGGGGCAGATCAGCCCCAGCATTTT	CASSFGGADQPQHF
TRBJ2-2	TRBV5-4	few	NA	TGTGCCAGCAGCTCGGACCCGAACACCGGGGAGCTGTTTTTT	CASSSDPNTGELFF
TRBJ1-5	TRBV28	many	NA	TGTGCCAGCACCCGGGGTGAGCCCCAGCATTTT	CASTRGEPQHF
TRBJ1-2	TRBV30	few	TRBD1	TGTGCCTGGAGCCCGGGACAGGGACCTGGCTACACCTTC	CAWSPGQGPGYTF
TRBJ2-5	TRBV5-5	many	TRBD2	TGTGCCAGCAGCCCTGGGGGAGCGGGGAGTGGGGAGACCCAGTACTTC	CASSPGGAGSGETQYF
TRBJ2-7	TRBV13	many	TRBD2	TGTGCCAGCAGCTTCTCGTTAGCGGGCGACTACGAGCAGTACTTC	CASSFSLAGDYEQYF
TRBJ2-2	TRBV7-2	NA	NA	TGTGCCAGCAGCTTAAGGGGGGCGCTTAACACCGGGGAGCTGTTTTTT	CASSLRGALNTGELFF
TRBJ1-1	TRBV6-2/TRBV6-3	NA	NA	TGTGCCAGCAGCCCCGACTGGGACACTGAAGCTTTCTTT	CASSPDWDTEAFF
TRBJ2-7	TRBV6-1	many	TRBD2	TGTGCCAGCAGTCCCTTCCCCCACCGGGGGGACGAGCAGTACTTC	CASSPFPHRGDEQYF
TRBJ2-4	TRBV10-3	NA	NA	TGTGCCATCAGTATGAGGGAGTCCAAAAACATTCAGTACTTC	CAISMRESKNIQYF
TRBJ2-3	TRBV7-2	few	NA	TGTGCCAGCAGCTCGATTAACACAGATACGCAGTATTTT	CASSSINTDTQYF
TRBJ2-7	TRBV4-2	NA	NA	TGTGCCAGCAGCCAAGAGGATCAGGGTAGCCGCTACGAGCAGTACTTC	CASSQEDQGSRYEQYF